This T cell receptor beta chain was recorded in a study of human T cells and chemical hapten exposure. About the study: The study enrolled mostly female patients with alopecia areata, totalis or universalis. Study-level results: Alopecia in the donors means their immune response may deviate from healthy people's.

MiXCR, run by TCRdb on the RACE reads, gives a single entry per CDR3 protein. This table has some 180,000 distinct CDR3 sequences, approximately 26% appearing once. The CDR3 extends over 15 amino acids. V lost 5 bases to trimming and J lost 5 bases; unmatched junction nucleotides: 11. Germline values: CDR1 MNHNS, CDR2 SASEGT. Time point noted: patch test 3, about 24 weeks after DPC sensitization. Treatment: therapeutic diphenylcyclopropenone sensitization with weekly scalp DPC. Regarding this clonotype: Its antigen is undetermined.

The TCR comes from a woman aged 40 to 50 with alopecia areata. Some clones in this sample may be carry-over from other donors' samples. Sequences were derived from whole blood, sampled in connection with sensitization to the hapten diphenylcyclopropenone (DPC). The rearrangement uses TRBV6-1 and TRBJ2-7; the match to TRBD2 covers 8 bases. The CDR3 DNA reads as TGTGCCAGCAGTACCCCCCTCGCAGCGGGAGACGAGCAGTACTTC. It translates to CASSTPLAAGDEQYF.